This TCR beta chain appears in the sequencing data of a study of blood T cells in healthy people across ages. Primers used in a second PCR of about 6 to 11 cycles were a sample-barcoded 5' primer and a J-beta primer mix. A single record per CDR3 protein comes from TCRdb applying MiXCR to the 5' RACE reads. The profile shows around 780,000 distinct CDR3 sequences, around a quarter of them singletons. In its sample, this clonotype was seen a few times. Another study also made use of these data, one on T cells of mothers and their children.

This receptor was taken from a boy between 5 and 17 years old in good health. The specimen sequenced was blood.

CDR3 in DNA: TGTGCCACCAGCAGAGGAACGGCCGGGGAGCTGTTTTTT. It specifies CATSRGTAGELFF. The V gene is TRBV15, the J gene TRBJ2-2, with D hard to call. CDR1 and CDR2 (germline): LNHNV, YYDKDF (reference sequence). V was trimmed by 1 base and J by 6 bases, leaving 6 bases between them. The CDR3 is made up of 13 amino acids.